These 14 T cell receptor beta chains came from one sample sequenced in a study of CD8 T cells in ankylosing spondylitis (dated by TCRdb to between 2016 and 2019). The library relied on 5' RACE. TCRdb shows the sequencer as Illumina HiSeq 2500. TCRdb ran its own pipeline on the public reads, namely fastp trimming at Q25 and MiXCR clone calling, and kept in-frame beta chains. Rows with a matching CDR3 protein are joined into one entry that keeps the most common DNA and genes. Within this sample are roughly 230,000 distinct CDR3 sequences, with more than 15% of them counted one time only. Roughly 34% of the sample rests with the top ten. The sample comprised blood, either unsorted or a sorted T cell fraction (not recorded which). The receptors stem from a male donor with ankylosing spondylitis or in good health (not recorded which).

This clonotype was seen only a few times. The rearrangement joins TRBV28 to TRBJ2-7; no firm D call. V was shortened by 8 bases and J by 6 bases, with 11 bases between the two germline ends. In germline, CDR1 is MDHEN, CDR2 SYDVKM. The CDR3 loop spans 11 amino acids. The DNA of the CDR3 is TGTGCCAGCGGGTGGGCCAGCGAGCAGTACTTC. Translated: CASGWASEQYF.

This clonotype appeared a few times. The chain uses TRBV5-1 and TRBJ2-1; TRBD2 matches 13 bases. This CDR3 has 16 residues. The V and J ends lost 4 bases and 4 bases, in that order; junction bases with no gene match: 5. CDR1 is SGHRS, CDR2 YFSETQ, per germline. CDR3 loop: CASSGTSGMLYNEQFF. The CDR3 DNA sequence: TGCGCCAGCAGCGGGACTAGCGGGATGCTTTACAATGAGCAGTTCTTC.

This clonotype was counted ten times or more. The rearrangement links TRBV15 to TRBJ2-7; D may be TRBD2 (5 bases). From germline, CDR1 is LNHNV and CDR2 YYDKDF (reference sequence). Trimming removed 1 base from V and 2 bases from J, with 12 bases in between. CDR3 size: 15 residues. CDR3 sequence: CATSRGSDFPYEQYF. The CDR3 DNA is TGTGCCACCAGCAGAGGGTCGGACTTTCCCTACGAGCAGTACTTC.

In this sample, this clonotype turned up a few times. The gene calls are TRBV5-1 and TRBJ2-7; D not certain. The germline CDR1 and CDR2 sequences are SGHRS and YFSETQ. CDR3 size: 13 residues. Trimming took 2 bases from V and 3 from J, leaving 9 bases between them. The CDR3 nucleotides read TGCGCCAGCAGCTTAGAACCGATCTACGAGCAGTACTTC. Translated: CASSLEPIYEQYF.

CDR3 sequence: CASSVGGVLGEEQYF. The CDR3 DNA is TGTGCCAGCAGCGTAGGAGGGGTTCTGGGGGAAGAGCAGTACTTC. The chain couples TRBV9 to TRBJ2-7, with D perhaps matching TRBD1 or TRBD2 (5 bases each). Trimming pared 0 bases from V and 7 bases from J, leaving 17 bases between. Germline-derived CDR1 and CDR2 are SGDLS and YYNGEE. The CDR3 contains 15 residues.

The rearrangement links TRBV6-5 to TRBJ2-2, with 9 bases matching TRBD1. The CDR3 spans 17 residues. Germline trimming cut 0 bases from V and 4 bases from J; bases unmatched to any gene: 6. CDR1 is MNHEY and CDR2 is SVGAGI in the germline V gene. The CDR3 protein is CASSYSVGQGPTGELFF. DNA for the CDR3: TGTGCCAGCAGTTACTCCGTGGGACAGGGTCCCACCGGGGAGCTGTTTTTT.

The rearrangement joins TRBV29-1 to TRBJ2-1; D uncertain. CDR1 is SQVTM and CDR2 is ANQGSEA in the germline V gene. This CDR3 is built from 15 residues. Trimming shortened V by 4 bases and J by 0 bases, and 13 bases separated the two germline ends. The CDR3 here is CSVVLLKSSYNEQFF. CDR3 DNA sequence: TGCAGCGTTGTTCTCCTCAAAAGCTCCTACAATGAGCAGTTCTTC.

V usage is TRBV12-3 or TRBV12-4 and J usage is TRBJ1-2; tentative D call: TRBD1 (5 bases). Trimming removed 1 base at V and 5 bases at J, with 17 bases between. This CDR3 is built from 16 residues. CDR3 nucleotide sequence: TGTGCCAGCAGTTTAGGTCTGTCCGGGACGGGGTATGGCTACACCTTC. The encoded protein is CASSLGLSGTGYGYTF.

The DNA for the CDR3 is TGTGCCAGCGTCGACAGGGTCACAGATACGCAGTATTTT. Translation: CASVDRVTDTQYF. The rearrangement links TRBV28 to TRBJ2-3, with TRBD1 matching over 7 bases. Trimming removed 8 bases from V and 2 bases from J; junction bases left unmatched: 4. CDR1 and CDR2 from the germline V gene are MDHEN and SYDVKM. The CDR3 runs to 13 residues.

This clonotype occurred many times. This chain links TRBV29-1 with TRBJ2-1; 8 nucleotides line up with TRBD2. CDR1 is SQVTM, CDR2 ANQGSEA, per germline. There are 15 residues in the CDR3. The V segment lost 4 bases and the J segment 5 bases; nucleotides outside the gene matches: 10. As DNA, the CDR3 is TGCAGCGTTGTCTCCGGGACTAGTCCCAACAATGAGCAGTTCTTC. Residues: CSVVSGTSPNNEQFF.

This clonotype came up a few times. V is TRBV10-3 and J is TRBJ2-5; TRBD1 or TRBD2 may be the D gene (6 bases each). The CDR3 contains 13 residues. The germline CDR1 and CDR2 sequences are ENHRY and SYGVKD. Trimming stripped 9 bases from V and 1 base from J, with 12 bases between. The CDR3 DNA reads as TGTGCCATAAAGGGGGACTCCCAAGAGACCCAGTACTTC. It translates to CAIKGDSQETQYF.

A few counts support this clonotype. The chain recombines TRBV27 with TRBJ2-7; the D gene is possibly TRBD1 (5 bases). The germline CDR1 and CDR2 sequences are MNHEY and SMNVEV (reference sequence). The germline V and J ends were trimmed by 5 bases and 1 base, with 15 bases remaining between them. The CDR3 runs to 15 residues. CDR3: CASSPRQLGSYEQYF. DNA for the CDR3: TGTGCCAGCAGTCCCAGACAGCTCGGATCCTACGAGCAGTACTTC.

The chain is built from TRBV11-2 and TRBJ2-7; possible D gene TRBD2, 5 bases. CDR1 and CDR2 (germline): SGHAT, FQNNGV. Trimming stripped 2 bases from V and 2 bases from J, with 13 bases between. The CDR3 sequence is 15 residues long. The CDR3 region has the DNA TGTGCCAGCAGCTTAAACTTCGGAGGAACCTACGAGCAGTACTTC. Translated: CASSLNFGGTYEQYF.

This clonotype was seen at least ten times. The V gene is TRBV29-1, the J gene TRBJ2-1; no reliable D call. The V gene lost 2 bases and the J gene lost 5 bases, with 25 bases spanning the gap. Germline V gene data show CDR1 as SQVTM and CDR2 as ANQGSEA. The CDR3 consists of 18 residues. The CDR3 protein is CSVELPRISVGYDNEQFF. CDR3 nucleotides: TGCAGCGTTGAATTGCCTAGGATCTCGGTGGGGTATGACAATGAGCAGTTCTTC.